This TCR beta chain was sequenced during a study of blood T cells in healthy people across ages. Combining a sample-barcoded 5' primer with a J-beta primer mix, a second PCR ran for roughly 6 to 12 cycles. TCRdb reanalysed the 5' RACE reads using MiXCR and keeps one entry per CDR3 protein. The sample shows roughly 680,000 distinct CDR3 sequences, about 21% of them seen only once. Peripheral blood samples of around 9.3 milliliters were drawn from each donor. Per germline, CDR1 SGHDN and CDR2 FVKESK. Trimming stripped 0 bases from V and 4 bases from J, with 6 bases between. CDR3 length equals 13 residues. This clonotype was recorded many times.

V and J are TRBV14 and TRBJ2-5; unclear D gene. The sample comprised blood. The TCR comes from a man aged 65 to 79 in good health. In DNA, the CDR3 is TGTGCCAGCAGCCAAGATCTTAGAGAGACCCAGTACTTC. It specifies CASSQDLRETQYF.